This TCR beta chain was profiled in a study of blood T cells in healthy people across ages. The overall study: The template switching approach captured approximately one barcoded beta molecule for every two T cells.

For the second PCR, which ran for 7 to 11 cycles, a sample-barcoded 5' primer and a J-beta primer mix were used. Every sample produced at least 2.5 million CDR3-containing paired-end reads. One entry per CDR3 protein results from TCRdb running MiXCR on the 5' RACE reads. Here the sample spans about 1.5 million distinct CDR3 sequences, roughly 43% being singletons. Many counts were recorded for this clonotype. Germline V lookup: CDR1 LGHNA, CDR2 YSLEER. The CDR3 loop spans 16 amino acids. The V gene lost 1 base and the J gene lost 1 base, with 8 bases spanning the gap. This clonotype was sampled from a woman aged 18-29 years in good health. The specimen sequenced was blood. The rearrangement joins TRBV4-3 to TRBJ2-6, with unresolved D. In DNA, the CDR3 is TGCGCCAGCAGCCAAGCCGCCGCTTCTGGGGCCAACGTCCTGACTTTC. As protein: CASSQAAASGANVLTF.